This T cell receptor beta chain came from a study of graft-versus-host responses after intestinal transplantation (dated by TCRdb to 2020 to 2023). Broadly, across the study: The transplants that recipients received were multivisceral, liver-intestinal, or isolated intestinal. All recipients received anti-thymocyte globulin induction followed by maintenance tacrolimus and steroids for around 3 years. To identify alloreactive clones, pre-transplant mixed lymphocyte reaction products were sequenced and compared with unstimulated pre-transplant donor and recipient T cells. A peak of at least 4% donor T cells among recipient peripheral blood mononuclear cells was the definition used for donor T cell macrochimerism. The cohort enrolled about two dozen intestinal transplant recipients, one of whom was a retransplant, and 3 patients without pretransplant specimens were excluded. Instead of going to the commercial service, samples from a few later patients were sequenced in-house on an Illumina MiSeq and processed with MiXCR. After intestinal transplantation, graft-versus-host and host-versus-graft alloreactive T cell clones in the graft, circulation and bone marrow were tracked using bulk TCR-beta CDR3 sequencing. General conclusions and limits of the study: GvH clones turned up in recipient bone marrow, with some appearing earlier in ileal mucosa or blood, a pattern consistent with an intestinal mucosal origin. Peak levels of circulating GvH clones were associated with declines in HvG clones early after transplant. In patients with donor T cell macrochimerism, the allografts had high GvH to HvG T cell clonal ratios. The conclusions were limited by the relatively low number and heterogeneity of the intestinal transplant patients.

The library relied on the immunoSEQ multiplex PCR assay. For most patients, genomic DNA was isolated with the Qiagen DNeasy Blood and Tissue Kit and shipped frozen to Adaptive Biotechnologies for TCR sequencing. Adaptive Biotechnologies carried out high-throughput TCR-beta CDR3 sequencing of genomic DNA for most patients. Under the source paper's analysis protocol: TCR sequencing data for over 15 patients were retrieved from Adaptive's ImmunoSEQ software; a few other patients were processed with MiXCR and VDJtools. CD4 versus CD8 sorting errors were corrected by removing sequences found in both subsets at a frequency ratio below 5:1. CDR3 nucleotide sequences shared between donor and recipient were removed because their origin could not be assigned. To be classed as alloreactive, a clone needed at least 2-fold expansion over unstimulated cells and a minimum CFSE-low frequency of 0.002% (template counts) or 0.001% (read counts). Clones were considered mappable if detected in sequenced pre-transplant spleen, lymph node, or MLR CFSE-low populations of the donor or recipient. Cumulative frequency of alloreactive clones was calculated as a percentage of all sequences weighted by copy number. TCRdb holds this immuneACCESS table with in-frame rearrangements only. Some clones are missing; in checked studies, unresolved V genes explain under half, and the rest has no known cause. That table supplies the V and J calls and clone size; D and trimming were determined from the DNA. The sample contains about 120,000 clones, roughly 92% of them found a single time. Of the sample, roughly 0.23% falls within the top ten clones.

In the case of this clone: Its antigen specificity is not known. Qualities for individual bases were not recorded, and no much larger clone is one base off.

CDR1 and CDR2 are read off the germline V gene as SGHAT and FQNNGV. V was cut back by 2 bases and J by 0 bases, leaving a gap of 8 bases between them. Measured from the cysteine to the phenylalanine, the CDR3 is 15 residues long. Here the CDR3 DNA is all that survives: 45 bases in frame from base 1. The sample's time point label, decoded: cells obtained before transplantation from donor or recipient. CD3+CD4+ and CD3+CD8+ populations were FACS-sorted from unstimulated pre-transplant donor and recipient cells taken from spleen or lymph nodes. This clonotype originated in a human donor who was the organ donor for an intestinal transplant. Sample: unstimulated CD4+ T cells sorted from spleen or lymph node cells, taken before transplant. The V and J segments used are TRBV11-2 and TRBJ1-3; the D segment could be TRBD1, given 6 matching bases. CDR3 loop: CASSLQGSSGNTIYF. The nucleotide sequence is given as TGTGCCAGCAGCTTACAGGGGAGCTCTGGAAACACCATATATTTT.